Below are 6 T cell receptor beta chains sequenced from a single sample in a study of T cells in tumors after PD-1 blockade. Generated by immunoSEQ multiplex PCR, the TCRdb table keeps only in-frame clones and is missing some. The data contain about 20,000 clones, more than 70% of them seen just once; the ten biggest clones take up 26%. The source was PBMCs, collected before anti-PD-1 treatment. The source of these receptors is a human donor with basal cell carcinoma.

The chain employs TRBV4-1 and TRBJ2-2; no clear D. CDR1 and CDR2 from the germline V gene are MGHRA and YSYEKL. The CDR3 has 15 amino acids. Between the trimmed V and J ends, which lost 0 bases and 8 bases, there was a span of 13 bases. CDR3 in DNA: TGCGCCAGCAGCCAAGATCGAGGATCCAGGGGGGAGCTGTTTTTT. This translates into CASSQDRGSRGELFF.

The chain is built from TRBV25-1 and TRBJ1-2, with 10 bases identical to TRBD1. Germline-derived CDR1 and CDR2 are MGHDK and SYGVNS. The junction had 7 bases not matched to a gene; V was cut back by 7 bases and J by 2 bases. This CDR3 is 15 amino acids long. CDR3 nucleotide sequence: TGTGCCAGCACCGATGAGGGACAGGGGAACTATGGCTACACCTTC. It codes for CASTDEGQGNYGYTF.

This chain connects TRBV10-1 to TRBJ2-7; 9 bases align to TRBD1. Germline V gene lookup returns CDR1 WNHNN and CDR2 SYGVQD (reference sequence). The CDR3 contains 15 residues. The V gene end was trimmed by 6 bases and the J gene end by 6 bases; junction bases not matched to a gene: 12. In DNA form, the CDR3 reads TGCGCCAGCAGCGAACGGACAGGGGACGTGGCCGAGCAGTACTTC. Its translation is CASSERTGDVAEQYF.

This clone was observed once. The genes are TRBV4-2 and TRBJ2-3; TRBD2 agrees at 11 bases. With V trimmed by 2 bases and J by 4 bases, 8 bases remained unmatched. Germline V gene data show CDR1 as LGHNA and CDR2 as YNFKEQ. This CDR3 spans 17 amino acids. The CDR3 region has the DNA TGTGCCAGCAGCCAACACGGGGCTAGCGGGGGGCCAGATACGCAGTATTTT. Translating gives CASSQHGASGGPDTQYF.

The chain links TRBV3-1 (or the pseudogene TRBV3-2) to TRBJ2-3; 10 bases map to TRBD2. Germline trimming cut 0 bases from V and 2 bases from J; bases unmatched to any gene: 8. From germline, CDR1 is LGHDT and CDR2 YNNKEL (reference sequence). The length of the CDR3 is 18 residues. In DNA, the CDR3 is TGTGCCAGCAGCCAAGAACCCCCCGGACTAGCGGCCACAGATACGCAGTATTTT. Its translation: CASSQEPPGLAATDTQYF.

The V and J genes are TRBV27 and TRBJ2-1; 7 bases fit TRBD2. The CDR3 extends over 16 amino acids. The V and J ends lost 3 bases and 8 bases, in that order; junction bases with no gene match: 13. Germline values: CDR1 MNHEY, CDR2 SMNVEV (reference sequence). The CDR3 reads CASSLLSSGTPHEQFF. The CDR3 region has the DNA TGTGCCAGCAGTTTGCTCTCTAGCGGTACCCCCCATGAGCAGTTCTTC.